Listed here are 29 T cell receptor beta chains from one sample, sequenced in a study of identical twins. TCRdb reanalysed the 5' RACE reads using MiXCR and keeps one entry per CDR3 protein. The repertoire holds about 810,000 distinct CDR3 sequences, with around 12% as singletons. This sample was also put to use in a study of yellow fever vaccine responses in identical twins.

The sequencing sample was made of PBMCs. The receptors originated from a woman between 18 and 29 years old in good health.

In this sample, this clonotype turned up a few times. V gene TRBV7-2 combines with J gene TRBJ1-2, with 9 bases aligning to TRBD1. This CDR3 comprises 14 residues. Germline CDR1 SGHTA, CDR2 FQGNSA. With 1 base clipped from V and 7 bases from J, the junction kept 4 bases outside the gene matches. The CDR3 sequence is CASSLERTGVGYTF. CDR3 coding DNA: TGTGCCAGCAGCTTAGAGAGGACAGGGGTTGGCTACACCTTC.

This clonotype was seen a handful of times. The rearrangement links TRBV5-1 to TRBJ2-1, with TRBD2 matching 10 bases. Germline V CDR1 and CDR2: SGHRS, YFSETQ. Losses at the gene ends were 5 bases for V and 0 bases for J; bases not matched to a gene: 11. The CDR3 contains 18 residues. The CDR3 nucleotides read TGCGCCAGCAGGATAACACTAGCGGGACCCCGCTCCTACAATGAGCAGTTCTTC. Its translation: CASRITLAGPRSYNEQFF. The entire variable domain, with the rest obtained from reference TRBV5-1 and TRBJ2-1, is as follows: KAGVTQTPRYLIKTRGQQVTLSCSPISGHRSVSWYQQTPGQGLQFLFEYFSETQRNKGNFPGRFSGRQFSNSRSEMNVSTLELGDSALYLCASRITLAGPRSYNEQFFGPGTRLTVL.

J is TRBJ2-2 and V is TRBV6-1; the match to TRBD2 covers 10 bases. CDR3 length: 16 residues. Germline V gives CDR1 MNHNS, CDR2 SASEGT. V trimming: 6 bases; J trimming: 3 bases; junction bases outside the gene matches: 7. CDR3 nucleotides: TGTGCCAGCAGGCGAGCGGGAGGGCCTTACACCGGGGAGCTGTTTTTT. Protein: CASRRAGGPYTGELFF.

This clonotype has a count of ten or more. The rearrangement uses TRBV2 and TRBJ2-1, with a weak D call TRBD2 (7 bases). The CDR3 has 18 residues. CDR1 is SNHLY, CDR2 FYNNEI, per germline. Trimming pared 6 bases from V and 8 bases from J, leaving 29 bases between. The CDR3 reads CASRREGELAPLGDEQFF. The CDR3, as DNA: TGTGCCAGCAGGAGGGAGGGGGAACTAGCCCCTTTGGGGGATGAGCAGTTCTTC.

This chain uses TRBV10-3 with TRBJ2-7; 10 nucleotides match TRBD2. With V trimmed by 2 bases and J by 7 bases, 5 bases remained unmatched. In germline, CDR1 is ENHRY, CDR2 SYGVKD. This CDR3 is 14 amino acids long. CDR3 sequence: CAISETSGTGEQYF. CDR3 nucleotide sequence: TGTGCCATCAGTGAGACTAGCGGGACGGGGGAGCAGTACTTC.

This clonotype has ten or more counts. J is TRBJ2-1 and V is TRBV20-1; D is possibly TRBD1 (6 bases). The CDR3 extends over 16 amino acids. The ends were cut back, 6 bases at V and 2 bases at J, with 20 bases in the middle. CDR1 is DFQATT, CDR2 SNEGSKA, per germline (reference sequence). CDR3 in DNA: TGCAGTGCCAACCGGGACAAGCCCTTCACCTACAATGAGCAGTTCTTC. Amino acid sequence: CSANRDKPFTYNEQFF.

This clonotype was observed a handful of times. The rearrangement joins TRBV4-2 to TRBJ2-2; 7 bases map to TRBD2. The CDR3 sequence is 15 residues long. V gave up 1 base and J gave up 3 bases; unmatched junction bases: 2. Germline V gives CDR1 LGHNA, CDR2 YNFKEQ. CDR3 nucleotide sequence: TGTGCCAGCAGCCAAGTGGGGGGGTACACCGGGGAGCTGTTTTTT. As protein: CASSQVGGYTGELFF.

The chain couples TRBV11-2 to TRBJ2-1; 9 bases map to TRBD2. J was trimmed by 4 bases and V by 1 base; bases with no gene match: 11. The CDR3 sequence is 18 residues long. Germline-derived CDR1 and CDR2 are SGHAT and FQNNGV. CDR3 DNA sequence: TGTGCCAGCAGCTTAGTATTGGGGCTAGCGGGATCTTACAATGAGCAGTTCTTC. It codes for CASSLVLGLAGSYNEQFF. The full variable domain, with the rest looked up from reference TRBV11-2 and TRBJ2-1, is EAGVAQSPRYKIIEKRQSVAFWCNPISGHATLYWYQQILGQGPKLLIQFQNNGVVDDSQLPKDRFSAERLKGVDSTLKIQPAKLEDSAVYLCASSLVLGLAGSYNEQFFGPGTRLTVL.

This clonotype was recorded a few times. The chain employs TRBV2 and TRBJ2-7, with 14 positions matching TRBD2. The CDR3 consists of 14 residues. With 7 bases clipped from V and 6 bases from J, the junction kept 5 bases outside the gene matches. Germline assignment: CDR1 SNHLY and CDR2 FYNNEI. Written as DNA, the CDR3 is TGTGCCAGCACGGGGACTAGCGGGAGTGGCGAGCAGTACTTC. Protein: CASTGTSGSGEQYF.

The genes are TRBV9 and TRBJ2-3; D is tentatively TRBD1 or TRBD2 (5 bases each). In germline, CDR1 is SGDLS, CDR2 YYNGEE. Trimming left V 5 bases short and J 4 bases short, with 11 bases between. The CDR3 totals 13 residues. Here the CDR3 DNA reads TGTGCCAGCAGTCAGGGAGTTTCAGATACGCAGTATTTT. As protein: CASSQGVSDTQYF.

This clonotype was counted between two and nine times. J is TRBJ2-7 and V is TRBV11-2, with D maybe TRBD2 (6 bases). CDR3 size: 16 residues. V shed 5 bases and J shed 0 bases, with 17 bases lying between them. Germline CDR1 reads SGHAT; CDR2 reads FQNNGV. The CDR3 reads CASSPIGSGSSYEQYF. DNA of the CDR3: TGTGCCAGCAGCCCGATCGGTAGCGGCAGCTCCTACGAGCAGTACTTC.

This clonotype was seen a handful of times. The chain carries TRBV12-3 or TRBV12-4 and TRBJ2-7; 14 bases agree with TRBD2. V gave up 9 bases and J gave up 6 bases; unmatched junction bases: 4. This CDR3 has 13 residues. In DNA form, the CDR3 reads TGTGCCAGAAAGGGACTAGCGGGAGTCGAGCAGTACTTC. As protein: CARKGLAGVEQYF.

The table lists this clonotype with a few counts. The genes are TRBV7-3 and TRBJ1-2; TRBD1 agrees at 9 bases. The CDR3 has 15 amino acids. V was clipped by 5 bases and J by 7 bases; unmatched bases: 11. Germline values: CDR1 SGHTA, CDR2 FQGTGA. The CDR3 nucleotides read TGTGCCAGCAGCCCCGGGACAGGGAGGAGGTTTGGCTACACCTTC. Its translation is CASSPGTGRRFGYTF.

There are a few counts of this clonotype. The chain has TRBV6-5 and TRBJ2-7, with 9 positions matching TRBD1. V lost 2 bases to trimming and J lost 3 bases; unmatched junction nucleotides: 5. The CDR3 extends over 15 amino acids. Germline loops: CDR1 MNHEY, CDR2 SVGAGI. CDR3 region: CASSYGGQGIYEQYF. DNA of the CDR3: TGTGCCAGCAGTTACGGCGGACAGGGGATCTACGAGCAGTACTTC.

This chain links TRBV9 with TRBJ2-5; the D call may be TRBD1 or TRBD2 (6 bases each). Per germline, CDR1 SGDLS and CDR2 YYNGEE. Trimming stripped 3 bases from V and 2 bases from J, with 11 bases between. This CDR3 comprises 14 residues. The CDR3 sequence: CASSGEDRQETQYF. The CDR3 bases are TGTGCCAGCAGCGGGGAGGACAGACAAGAGACCCAGTACTTC.

V gene TRBV11-1 combines with J gene TRBJ1-2; possible D gene TRBD1, 5 bases. The CDR3 runs 18 residues. V lost 4 bases to trimming and J lost 1 base, with 22 bases between them. The germline V gene has CDR1 SGHAT and CDR2 FQDESV (reference sequence). In nucleotides, the CDR3 is TGTGCCAGCAGCTCAAGTCGAACGGGGACCGACCGTAACTATGGCTACACCTTC. Translated, it gives CASSSSRTGTDRNYGYTF.

In its sample, this clonotype was seen many times. The genes are TRBV27 and TRBJ2-5; D might be TRBD2 (7 bases). The CDR3 sequence is 15 residues long. CDR1 is MNHEY, CDR2 SMNVEV, per germline (reference sequence). V dropped 5 bases and J dropped 7 bases, with 20 bases sitting between them. The CDR3 region has the DNA TGTGCCAGCAGTGATGGGGGGGGCCCTCCGGGGACCCAGTACTTC. Translation: CASSDGGGPPGTQYF.

This clonotype was seen a handful of times. V usage is TRBV20-1 and J usage is TRBJ2-3; 7 bases map to TRBD1. With V trimmed by 5 bases and J by 2 bases, 7 bases remained unmatched. Per the germline V gene, CDR1 is DFQATT and CDR2 is SNEGSKA (reference sequence). This CDR3 spans 14 amino acids. The CDR3 bases are TGCAGTGCTCCTTCGGGACAGCCCACAGATACGCAGTATTTT. Its translation is CSAPSGQPTDTQYF.

This clonotype has more than one count but fewer than ten. The rearrangement uses TRBV20-1 and TRBJ2-7; tentative D call: TRBD2 (6 bases). Germline V CDR1 and CDR2: DFQATT, SNEGSKA (reference sequence). The CDR3 spans 13 residues. Trimming removed 1 base from V and 4 bases from J, with 11 bases in between. The chain's CDR3 is CSARGGGAYEQYF. The CDR3 region has the DNA TGCAGTGCTAGAGGAGGCGGGGCTTACGAGCAGTACTTC.

This clonotype was seen only a few times. Written as DNA, the CDR3 is TGTGCCAGCAGCTTCGACCTCACCAACTACGAGCAGTACTTC. Translated: CASSFDLTNYEQYF. This sequence joins TRBV7-9 and TRBJ2-7; no clear D. The V gene lost 3 bases and the J gene lost 3 bases, with 12 bases spanning the gap. The CDR3 has 14 residues. The germline V gene has CDR1 SEHNR and CDR2 FQNEAQ (reference sequence).

In DNA form, the CDR3 reads TGTGCCAGCAGCTCGCCGGGACAGGGGTTTCCACCCCTCCACTTT. It codes for CASSSPGQGFPPLHF. The chain has TRBV11-2 and TRBJ1-6; 10 bases are shared with TRBD1. V was clipped by 4 bases and J by 11 bases; unmatched bases: 8. From germline, CDR1 is SGHAT and CDR2 FQNNGV. This CDR3 is 15 amino acids long. The complete variable domain, with remaining parts taken from reference TRBV11-2 and TRBJ1-6, reads EAGVAQSPRYKIIEKRQSVAFWCNPISGHATLYWYQQILGQGPKLLIQFQNNGVVDDSQLPKDRFSAERLKGVDSTLKIQPAKLEDSAVYLCASSSPGQGFPPLHFGNGTRLTVT.

This clonotype has at least ten counts. DNA for the CDR3: TGTGCCAGCAGCCCGGACAGGGCGGGCACCGGGGAGCTGTTTTTT. It yields the protein CASSPDRAGTGELFF. This chain joins TRBV12-3 or TRBV12-4 and TRBJ2-2, with 8 positions matching TRBD1. The J segment lost 4 bases and the V segment lost 6 bases, leaving 7 bases of the junction unmatched. The CDR3 runs 15 residues.

This clonotype showed up just a few times. The V and J genes are TRBV12-3 or TRBV12-4 and TRBJ1-5, with 7 bases identical to TRBD1. Trimming removed 5 bases from V and 2 bases from J; junction bases left unmatched: 3. The CDR3 has 14 residues. The CDR3 sequence: CASSAGQRNQPQHF. The CDR3 DNA is TGTGCCAGCAGTGCGGGACAGCGCAATCAGCCCCAGCATTTT.

The table lists this clonotype with a few counts. The chain recombines TRBV6-5 with TRBJ1-2; unclear D gene. CDR3 length equals 15 residues. V lost 4 bases and J lost 0, with 12 bases in between. Germline loops: CDR1 MNHEY, CDR2 SVGAGI. CDR3 DNA: TGTGCCAGCAGTTCGGACCAGAAAACTAACTATGGCTACACCTTC. Its protein is CASSSDQKTNYGYTF.

The rearrangement joins TRBV4-1 to TRBJ2-1; 10 positions match TRBD2. CDR3 length equals 19 residues. The trim removed 0 bases at V and 3 bases at J, leaving 11 bases unmatched. Germline V CDR1 and CDR2: MGHRA, YSYEKL. The CDR3 nucleotides are TGCGCCAGCAGCCAAGAGGTGTCCCCGGGACTAGCGAACTACAATGAGCAGTTCTTC. Its translation: CASSQEVSPGLANYNEQFF.

There are a few counts of this clonotype. This chain links TRBV7-8 with TRBJ2-3, with D perhaps matching TRBD2 (5 bases). The CDR3 runs 15 residues. Germline CDR1 reads SGHVS; CDR2 reads FQNEAQ. Trimming stripped 5 bases from V and 3 bases from J, with 15 bases between. The CDR3 loop reads CASSLGISSTDTQYF. CDR3 DNA sequence: TGTGCCAGCAGCCTCGGGATCTCATCTACAGATACGCAGTATTTT.

The gene calls are TRBV7-2 and TRBJ2-2, with a weak D call TRBD1 (5 bases). The CDR3 has 14 amino acids. V was cut by 6 bases and J by 0 bases, with 8 bases left in between. Germline V CDR1 and CDR2: SGHTA, FQGNSA. The CDR3 here is CASRSTANTGELFF. The DNA for the CDR3 is TGTGCCAGCAGATCGACAGCGAACACCGGGGAGCTGTTTTTT.

The chain uses TRBV4-1 and TRBJ1-1; 7 bases are a match to TRBD1. The V segment lost 1 base and the J segment 0 bases; nucleotides outside the gene matches: 11. Germline V gives CDR1 MGHRA, CDR2 YSYEKL. The CDR3 is made up of 18 amino acids. The DNA for the CDR3 is TGCGCCAGCAGCCAAGTCTGGGGACAGACTAAGCTGAACACTGAAGCTTTCTTT. It is translated as CASSQVWGQTKLNTEAFF.

This clonotype was seen only a few times. This chain connects TRBV5-1 to TRBJ2-3; 7 nucleotides line up with TRBD2. This CDR3 region has 15 residues. Per germline, CDR1 SGHRS and CDR2 YFSETQ. V lost 4 bases, J lost 0 bases, and 5 bases stayed unmatched. This chain's CDR3 is CASSTGGSSTDTQYF. DNA for the CDR3: TGCGCCAGCAGCACCGGGGGGTCTAGCACAGATACGCAGTATTTT.